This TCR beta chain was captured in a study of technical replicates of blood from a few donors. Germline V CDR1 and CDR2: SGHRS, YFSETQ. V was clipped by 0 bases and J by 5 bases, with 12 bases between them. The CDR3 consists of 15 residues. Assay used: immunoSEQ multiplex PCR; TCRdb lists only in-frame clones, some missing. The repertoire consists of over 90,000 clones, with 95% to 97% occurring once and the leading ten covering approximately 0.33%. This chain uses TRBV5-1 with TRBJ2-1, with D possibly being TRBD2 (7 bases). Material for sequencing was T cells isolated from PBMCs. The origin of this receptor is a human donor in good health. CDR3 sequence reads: CASSLGRGGHNEQFF. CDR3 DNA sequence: TGCGCCAGCAGCTTGGGTCGCGGGGGCCACAATGAGCAGTTCTTC.